Below are 14 T cell receptor beta chains sequenced from a single sample in a study of CD8+ T cells in alopecia areata. Treatment here: oral pan-JAK inhibitor, 5-10 mg twice daily. RNA extraction and reverse transcription yielded cDNA as sequencing template. Sequencing used immunoSEQ multiplex PCR; TCRdb keeps in-frame clones, though not all of them. The table records roughly 170,000 clones, roughly 62% of them present only once. This specimen was CD8+ T cells sorted from blood, taken at week 24, from a patient treated with tofacitinib. The receptors were sampled from a human donor with alopecia areata.

The J gene is TRBJ2-1, the V gene TRBV5-6, with no clear D. Germline V gene lookup returns CDR1 SGHDT and CDR2 YYEEEE. The CDR3 loop spans 12 amino acids. Between the trimmed V and J ends, which lost 4 bases and 9 bases, there was a span of 11 bases. The CDR3 DNA is TGTGCCAGCAGCGGTCCTTCGGGTGAGCAGTTCTTC. Its translation is CASSGPSGEQFF.

This chain connects TRBV9 to TRBJ2-2; TRBD2 matches at 9 bases. The V gene's germline CDR1 is SGDLS and CDR2 YYNGEE. The CDR3 sequence is 18 residues long. V shed 0 bases, J shed 4 bases, and the junction held 10 bases outside the gene matches. Written as DNA, the CDR3 is TGTGCCAGCAGCGTAGCTACGGGTAGCGGGGGCCCCACCGGGGAGCTGTTTTTT. This translates into CASSVATGSGGPTGELFF. The variable domain in full, completed from reference TRBV9 and TRBJ2-2, reads DSGVTQTPKHLITATGQRVTLRCSPRSGDLSVYWYQQSLDQGLQFLIQYYNGEERAKGNILERFSAQQFPDLHSELNLSSLELGDSALYFCASSVATGSGGPTGELFFGEGSRLTVL.

This clone was recorded once. J is TRBJ1-6 and V is TRBV2; no clear D gene. The CDR3 covers 15 residues. In germline, CDR1 is SNHLY, CDR2 FYNNEI. Trimming removed 8 bases at V and 5 bases at J, with 16 bases between. The CDR3 loop reads CASSIGRVNNSPLHF. The DNA of the CDR3 is TGTGCCAGCTCAATTGGACGGGTCAATAATTCACCCCTCCACTTT.

The V and J genes are TRBV7-8 and TRBJ2-7, with unresolved D. Germline V CDR1 and CDR2: SGHVS, FQNEAQ. The V and J ends lost 1 base and 3 bases respectively, with 10 bases between them. The CDR3 length is 14 residues. CDR3 in amino acids: CASSLGSGDYEQYF. Written as DNA, the CDR3 is TGTGCCAGCAGCTTAGGATCCGGCGACTACGAGCAGTACTTC. The full variable domain, in which reference TRBV7-8 and TRBJ2-7 provide the parts outside the CDR3, is GAGVSQSPRYKVAKRGQDVALRCDPISGHVSLFWYQQALGQGPEFLTYFQNEAQLDKSGLPSDRFFAERPEGSVSTLKIQRTQQEDSAVYLCASSLGSGDYEQYFGPGTRLTVT.

This clone was observed a few times. The chain has TRBV7-9 and TRBJ1-5; D is ambiguous. The germline V gene has CDR1 SEHNR and CDR2 FQNEAQ (reference sequence). The CDR3 is 15 residues long. V lost 1 base and J lost 7, with 14 bases in between. The CDR3 DNA reads as TGTGCCAGCAGCTTAGACCCGACCGGGAACCAGCCCCAGCATTTT. It is translated as CASSLDPTGNQPQHF.

This clone was seen more than once but under ten times. This sequence joins TRBV18 and TRBJ1-5; D perhaps matches TRBD1 (5 bases). Germline loops: CDR1 KGHSH, CDR2 LQKENI. Trimming stripped 2 bases from V and 5 bases from J, with 16 bases between. There are 16 residues in the CDR3. CDR3 sequence: CASSPSPGPTDQPQHF. CDR3 sequence (DNA): TGTGCCAGCTCACCAAGTCCGGGGCCAACGGATCAGCCCCAGCATTTT.

In this sample, this clone turned up a few times. The V gene is TRBV29-1, the J gene TRBJ2-1; possibly TRBD1 for D (6 bases). The CDR3 runs to 14 residues. CDR1 is SQVTM, CDR2 ANQGSEA, per germline. The V gene lost 6 bases and the J gene lost 0 bases, with 12 bases spanning the gap. The CDR3 DNA sequence: TGCAGCGTCCCGACAGGCAGCTCCTACAATGAGCAGTTCTTC. Amino acid sequence: CSVPTGSSYNEQFF.

CDR3 region: CASSSGSGNLNTEAFF. The CDR3 bases are TGTGCCAGCAGCTCTGGTTCTGGGAATTTGAACACTGAAGCTTTCTTT. This chain links TRBV13 with TRBJ1-1; D unclear. V lost 4 bases to trimming and J lost 0 bases, with 15 bases between them. The CDR3 totals 16 residues. CDR1 PRHDT and CDR2 FYEKMQ come from the germline V gene (reference sequence).

The gene calls are TRBV18 and TRBJ1-1; TRBD1 matches 7 bases. The CDR3 consists of 17 residues. Germline V lookup: CDR1 KGHSH, CDR2 LQKENI. Losses at the gene ends were 4 bases for V and 5 bases for J; bases not matched to a gene: 16. The CDR3 reads CASSLDRVSGALTEAFF. The CDR3 DNA sequence: TGTGCCAGCTCACTCGACAGGGTAAGCGGTGCGTTGACTGAAGCTTTCTTT.

This chain joins TRBV27 and TRBJ1-6, with D possibly being TRBD1 (5 bases). Germline CDR1 is MNHEY and CDR2 is SMNVEV (reference sequence). V was shortened by 3 bases and J by 3 bases, with 15 bases between the two germline ends. The CDR3 has 17 residues. CDR3 DNA: TGTGCCAGCAGTTTGGCGCAGGGTTCCCACTATAATTCACCCCTCCACTTT. This gives the protein CASSLAQGSHYNSPLHF.

This clone has just a few counts. This sequence joins TRBV6-5 and TRBJ1-5, with TRBD1 matching over 9 bases. This CDR3 region has 15 residues. Germline V gene lookup returns CDR1 MNHEY and CDR2 SVGAGI. V lost 5 bases to trimming and J lost 2 bases; unmatched junction nucleotides: 4. This CDR3 is CASSTGGAGNQPQHF. DNA for the CDR3: TGTGCCAGCAGTACAGGGGGCGCCGGCAATCAGCCCCAGCATTTT.

This chain connects TRBV14 to TRBJ2-1; TRBD1 aligns across 7 bases. With 4 bases clipped from V and 10 bases from J, the junction kept 7 bases outside the gene matches. CDR1 and CDR2 from the germline V gene are SGHDN and FVKESK. The CDR3 totals 13 residues. The CDR3 spells CASSLYRGREQFF. CDR3 coding DNA: TGTGCCAGCAGCCTGTACAGGGGAAGGGAGCAGTTCTTC.

As for this clone: Relative to the germline gene, one junction end is altered; a read error may explain this. Other DNA sequences in this sample translate to the same CDR3. The V gene is TRBV4-1, the J gene TRBJ2-7; 10 bases are a match to TRBD2. The CDR3 sequence is 15 residues long. Germline assignment: CDR1 MGHRA and CDR2 YSYEKL. The CDR3 DNA reads as TGCGCCAGTAGCCCTTCCGGGACTAGCGTCTACGAGCAGTACTTC. This encodes CASSPSGTSVYEQYF.

V usage is TRBV29-1 and J usage is TRBJ1-5; 11 bases align to TRBD1. CDR3 length: 21 residues. Germline V CDR1 and CDR2: SQVTM, ANQGSEA. The junction had 22 bases not matched to a gene; V was cut back by 6 bases and J by 0 bases. The CDR3 coding sequence is TGCAGCGTCAGAAACGGCCGGACAGGGGGCAAAGGCCGCTATAGCAATCAGCCCCAGCATTTT. It is translated as CSVRNGRTGGKGRYSNQPQHF.